One sample yielded the 19 T cell receptor beta chains listed below, sequenced in a study of T cell responses to AZD1222 COVID-19 vaccine. Assay used: immunoSEQ multiplex PCR; TCRdb lists only in-frame clones, some missing. This sample has fewer than 200,000 clones; about 90% occur once, and the top ten carry roughly 6%. The source was peripheral blood, collected on day 0 of AZD1222 vaccination. All receptors derive from an adult in good health.

The V call is TRBV4-3, the J call TRBJ2-1; no clear D gene. Germline lookup yields CDR1 LGHNA and CDR2 YSLEER. This CDR3 region has 15 residues. The germline V and J ends were trimmed by 0 bases and 1 base, with 7 bases remaining between them. The chain's CDR3 is CASSQDLLSYNEQFF. In nucleotides, the CDR3 is TGCGCCAGCAGCCAAGATCTTCTGTCCTACAATGAGCAGTTCTTC.

The chain's CDR3 is CASSPRGSSTDTQYF. The CDR3 DNA reads as TGTGCCAGCAGTCCCCGGGGCTCTAGCACAGATACGCAGTATTTT. The rearrangement uses TRBV27 and TRBJ2-3, with D possibly called TRBD1 or TRBD2 (5 bases each). V was pared by 5 bases and J by 0 bases, with 12 bases between. The CDR3 totals 15 residues. Germline values: CDR1 MNHEY, CDR2 SMNVEV (reference sequence).

The chain uses TRBV19 and TRBJ2-1, with D possibly TRBD1 on 6 matching bases. V was cut by 7 bases and J by 7 bases, with 17 bases left in between. Germline V gene lookup returns CDR1 LNHDA and CDR2 SQIVND (reference sequence). The CDR3 is 14 amino acids. CDR3 in amino acids: CASKILGAGNEQFF. In DNA, the CDR3 is TGTGCCAGTAAAATTTTGGGGGCCGGGAATGAGCAGTTCTTC.

Here the CDR3 reads CASSLGQGPWNEQFF. For the CDR3, the DNA is TGTGCCAGCAGCCTCGGACAGGGGCCCTGGAATGAGCAGTTCTTC. The chain joins TRBV7-2 to TRBJ2-1; 9 bases fit TRBD1. CDR3 length: 15 residues. Germline V gene data show CDR1 as SGHTA and CDR2 as FQGNSA. V dropped 5 bases and J dropped 7; count of bases not matched to a gene: 9. The full variable domain, completed using reference TRBV7-2 and TRBJ2-1, is GAGVSQSPSNKVTEKGKDVELRCDPISGHTALYWYRQSLGQGLEFLIYFQGNSAPDKSGLPSDRFSAERTGGSVSTLTIQRTQQEDSAVYLCASSLGQGPWNEQFFGPGTRLTVL.

The V and J genes are TRBV15 and TRBJ1-2; D is uncertain. The CDR3 has 12 amino acids. The germline CDR1 and CDR2 sequences are LNHNV and YYDKDF (reference sequence). Trimming took 0 bases from V and 1 from J, leaving 0 bases between them. Written as DNA, the CDR3 is TGTGCCACCAGCAGAGATAACTATGGCTACACCTTC. Protein product: CATSRDNYGYTF.

This chain joins TRBV5-4 and TRBJ2-3; 10 nucleotides match TRBD2. The CDR3 sequence is 15 residues long. The germline gives CDR1 SGHNT, CDR2 YYREEE (reference sequence). Trimming took 0 bases from V and 7 from J; bases not matched to a gene: 5. CDR3 coding DNA: TGTGCCAGCAGCTTGGAATTAGCGGGGGGACATACGCAGTATTTT. Translation: CASSLELAGGHTQYF. Complete variable domain (other parts from reference TRBV5-4 and TRBJ2-3): ETGVTQSPTHLIKTRGQQVTLRCSSQSGHNTVSWYQQALGQGPQFIFQYYREEENGRGNFPPRFSGLQFPNYSSELNVNALELDDSALYLCASSLELAGGHTQYFGPGTRLTVL.

This clone has more than one count but fewer than ten. The V and J genes are TRBV5-1 and TRBJ1-3, with a weak D call TRBD1 (5 bases). V was trimmed by 0 bases and J by 1 base, leaving 14 bases between them. Germline CDR1 reads SGHRS; CDR2 reads YFSETQ. The CDR3 contains 17 residues. The CDR3 region has the DNA TGCGCCAGCAGCTTGGACAGGTCGACCTATTCTGGAAACACCATATATTTT. Translation gives CASSLDRSTYSGNTIYF.

This chain uses TRBV7-3 with TRBJ1-1; 11 nucleotides align to TRBD1. The J segment lost 5 bases and the V segment lost 8 bases, leaving 1 base of the junction unmatched. The CDR3 is 12 residues long. In germline, CDR1 is SGHTA, CDR2 FQGTGA. CDR3 nucleotides: TGTGCCAGCGGGGACAGGGGGACTGAAGCTTTCTTT. This translates into CASGDRGTEAFF. Full variable domain (remainder filled in from reference TRBV7-3 and TRBJ1-1): GAGVSQTPSNKVTEKGKYVELRCDPISGHTALYWYRQSLGQGPEFLIYFQGTGAADDSGLPNDRFFAVRPEGSVSTLKIQRTERGDSAVYLCASGDRGTEAFFGQGTRLTVV.

The rearrangement joins TRBV27 to TRBJ1-2; TRBD1 aligns across 8 bases. V was clipped by 3 bases and J by 5 bases; unmatched bases: 14. CDR1 MNHEY and CDR2 SMNVEV come from the germline V gene (reference sequence). The CDR3 is made up of 17 amino acids. This CDR3 is CASSFSDRATMWYGYTF. The DNA for the CDR3 is TGTGCCAGCAGTTTCTCGGACAGGGCTACGATGTGGTATGGCTACACCTTC.

This rearrangement joins TRBV5-1 to TRBJ2-7; D might be TRBD1 or TRBD2, each matching 5 bases. In germline, CDR1 is SGHRS, CDR2 YFSETQ. CDR3 length equals 14 residues. Deletions cut 4 bases from V and 6 bases from J, with 17 bases between. CDR3 nucleotides: TGCGCCAGCAGCCGGTCTTTACGGGGCGGCGAGCAGTACTTC. Its protein is CASSRSLRGGEQYF.

The chain has TRBV9 and TRBJ2-1; D tentatively fits TRBD1 or TRBD2 (5 bases each). The germline CDR1 and CDR2 sequences are SGDLS and YYNGEE. Trimming removed 0 bases at V and 7 bases at J, with 8 bases between. CDR3 length: 13 amino acids. The CDR3 DNA is TGTGCCAGCAGCGTAGCGGGGCCGAATGAGCAGTTCTTC. Its protein is CASSVAGPNEQFF.

The chain combines TRBV15 with TRBJ1-4, with D unclear. The CDR3 is made up of 13 amino acids. Trimming took off 1 base at V and 8 bases at J, with 8 bases between the two ends. Germline V lookup: CDR1 LNHNV, CDR2 YYDKDF (reference sequence). CDR3 sequence (DNA): TGTGCCACCAGCAGAGGTACAGTCGAAAAACTGTTTTTT. Residues: CATSRGTVEKLFF.

The chain joins TRBV2 to TRBJ1-5; TRBD1 aligns across 7 bases. Germline CDR1 reads SNHLY; CDR2 reads FYNNEI. The ends lost 0 bases at V and 7 bases at J; junction bases unmatched: 6. This CDR3 is built from 15 residues. The DNA of the CDR3 is TGTGCCAGCAGTGAAGCAACACAGGGGAAACAGCCCCAGCATTTT. Its protein product is CASSEATQGKQPQHF.

This clone appeared a single time. The CDR3 here is CASSEKRGYTDTQYF. Here the CDR3 DNA reads TGTGCCAGCAGTGAAAAGAGGGGCTATACAGATACGCAGTATTTT. The chain couples TRBV6-4 to TRBJ2-3; D is possibly TRBD1 or TRBD2 (5 bases each). V shed 3 bases and J shed 3 bases, with 13 bases lying between them. Germline assignment: CDR1 MRHNA and CDR2 SNTAGT. The CDR3 covers 15 residues.

The rearrangement links TRBV18 to TRBJ2-7; D gene uncertain. Trimming took 1 base from V and 2 from J, leaving 9 bases between them. The CDR3 length is 14 residues. CDR1 is KGHSH and CDR2 is LQKENI in the germline V gene. CDR3: CASSPRPGPYEQYF. The CDR3 bases are TGTGCCAGCTCACCACGGCCAGGTCCCTACGAGCAGTACTTC.

The chain links TRBV2 to TRBJ2-7; D remains ambiguous. V was cut by 6 bases and J by 0 bases, with 15 bases left in between. From germline, CDR1 is SNHLY and CDR2 FYNNEI. The CDR3 loop spans 15 amino acids. The CDR3 spells CASRPQRQSSYEQYF. The DNA of the CDR3 is TGTGCCAGCAGACCACAACGGCAGAGCTCCTACGAGCAGTACTTC.

The J gene is TRBJ2-3, the V gene TRBV7-9; D may match TRBD1 or TRBD2 (7 bases each). Germline CDR1 SEHNR, CDR2 FQNEAQ (reference sequence). The CDR3 contains 15 residues. V lost 4 bases and J 4 bases, leaving 15 bases between the germline ends. CDR3 residues: CASSSRGGRADTQYF. Here the CDR3 DNA reads TGTGCCAGCAGCTCCAGGGGGGGGAGAGCAGATACGCAGTATTTT.

This sequence joins TRBV28 and TRBJ1-5, with 7 bases matching TRBD1. V lost 10 bases to trimming and J lost 5 bases; unmatched junction nucleotides: 2. Germline CDR1 reads MDHEN; CDR2 reads SYDVKM. The CDR3 consists of 11 residues. CDR3 nucleotides: TGTGCCACCCAGGGGGATCAGCCCCAGCATTTT. It specifies CATQGDQPQHF.

As concerns this clone: One junction end disagrees with the germline gene, perhaps due to a read error. The chain has TRBV7-7 and TRBJ2-5; TRBD1 agrees at 8 bases. The germline V gene has CDR1 SSHAT and CDR2 FNYEAQ (reference sequence). CDR3 length: 16 amino acids. The chain's CDR3 is CASSSIGQGAVETQYF. CDR3 in DNA: TGTGCTAGCAGCTCAATCGGGCAGGGGGCAGTGGAGACCCAGTACTTC.